This TCR beta chain emerged from a study of T cell responses to AZD1222 COVID-19 vaccine. Notes on this clone: Its antigen is currently unknown.

The study, taken as a whole, reports: Spike-specific TCR breadth and depth both grew after two AZD1222 doses.

Between the trimmed V and J ends, which lost 1 base and 1 base, there was a span of 8 bases. Germline CDR1 is LNHDA and CDR2 is SQIVND (reference sequence). The CDR3 runs to 14 residues. Profiling relied on immunoSEQ multiplex PCR, and the TCRdb table lists in-frame clones only, not all of them. The sample has about 180,000 clones; 88% are singletons. The clonotype was recovered from an adult who received the AZD1222 COVID-19 vaccine. V usage is TRBV19 and J usage is TRBJ2-7, with D perhaps matching TRBD2 (5 bases). The sequences come from peripheral blood, collected 28 days after the second AZD1222 dose. As DNA, the CDR3 is TGTGCCAGTAGTATAGGCGGCGGGTCCTACGAGCAGTACTTC. It encodes CASSIGGGSYEQYF.